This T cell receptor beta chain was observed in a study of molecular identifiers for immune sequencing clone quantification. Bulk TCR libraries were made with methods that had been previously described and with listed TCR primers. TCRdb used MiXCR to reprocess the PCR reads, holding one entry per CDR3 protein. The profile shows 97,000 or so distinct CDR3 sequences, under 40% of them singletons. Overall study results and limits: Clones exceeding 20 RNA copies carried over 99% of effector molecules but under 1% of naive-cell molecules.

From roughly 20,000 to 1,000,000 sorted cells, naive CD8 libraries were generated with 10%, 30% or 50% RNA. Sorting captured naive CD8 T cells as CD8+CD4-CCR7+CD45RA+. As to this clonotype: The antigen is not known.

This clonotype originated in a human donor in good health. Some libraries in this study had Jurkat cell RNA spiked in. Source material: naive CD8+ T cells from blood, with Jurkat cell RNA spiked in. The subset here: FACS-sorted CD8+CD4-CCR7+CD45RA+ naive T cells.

The CDR3 region is CASRGSGSSYNEQFF. For the CDR3, the DNA is TGTGCCAGCAGGGGTAGCGGGAGCTCCTACAATGAGCAGTTCTTC. This chain connects TRBV6-1 to TRBJ2-1; the match to TRBD2 covers 9 bases. V trimming: 6 bases; J trimming: 0 bases; junction bases outside the gene matches: 3. The CDR3 length is 15 residues. Germline assignment: CDR1 MNHNS and CDR2 SASEGT.